These T cell receptor beta chains were read from a single sample in a study of beta chain features in type 1 diabetes. TCRdb's copy holds only in-frame clones and misses some; the assay was immunoSEQ multiplex PCR. The repertoire holds 130,000 or so clones, with around a sixth as singletons. Sequences were obtained from central memory CD4+ T cells from blood. Receptor source: a man aged 18 to 35 with type 1 diabetes. Each CDR3 is given with its conserved first and last residue. Each record gives: clone size, J gene, D gene, V gene, CDR3 protein, CDR3 DNA. D genes are given only for firm matches. Some rows mark clone size as missing; the rest say once, few, many or name a class of expanded clone.

>NA|TRBJ1-1|NA|TRBV5-1
CASRTTAMNTEAFF
TGCGCCAGCAGGACAACGGCCATGAACACTGAAGCTTTCTTT
>NA|TRBJ2-5|TRBD2|TRBV7-2
CASSTGLAGNQETQYF
TGTGCCAGCAGCACGGGACTAGCGGGGAATCAAGAGACCCAGTACTTC
>few|TRBJ2-1|TRBD1|TRBV7-9
CASSPGTALNEQFF
TGTGCCAGCAGCCCAGGGACAGCACTCAATGAGCAGTTCTTC
>few|TRBJ2-7|TRBD1|TRBV9
CASSRYSGTGVYEQYF
TGTGCCAGCAGCCGATATTCAGGGACAGGGGTCTACGAGCAGTACTTC
>NA|TRBJ2-3|NA|TRBV20-1
CRGGGTDTQYF
TGCAGGGGGGGAGGCACAGATACGCAGTATTTT
>many|TRBJ2-3|NA|TRBV7-9
CASSSPPATDTQYF
TGTGCCAGCAGCTCCCCCCCCGCCACAGATACGCAGTATTTT
>NA|TRBJ1-3|NA|TRBV29-1
CSVVGGGNTIYF
TGCAGCGTTGTTGGGGGTGGAAACACCATATATTTT
>NA|TRBJ2-5|NA|TRBV7-2
CASSFPPTETQYF
TGTGCCAGCAGCTTCCCCCCCACGGAGACCCAGTACTTC
>NA|TRBJ2-7|TRBD2|TRBV4-2
CASSQDLVASGHEQYF
TGTGCCAGCAGCCAAGATCTGGTGGCTAGCGGCCACGAGCAGTACTTC
>few|TRBJ2-1|NA|TRBV2
CASSVQLSSNEQFF
TGTGCCAGCAGTGTCCAGCTCTCGTCTAATGAGCAGTTCTTC
>many|TRBJ2-2|TRBD2|TRBV28
CASSSAGTNTGELFF
TGTGCCAGCAGTTCAGCGGGGACCAACACCGGGGAGCTGTTTTTT
>few|TRBJ2-7|NA|TRBV29-1
CSVVIWDAEQYF
TGCAGCGTTGTTATCTGGGACGCGGAGCAGTACTTC
>few|TRBJ2-1|TRBD2|TRBV10-3
CAISEPGLAGGVNEQFF
TGTGCCATCAGTGAACCGGGACTAGCAGGAGGGGTCAATGAGCAGTTCTTC
>NA|TRBJ1-2|TRBD1|TRBV27
CASSPTGGDGYTF
TGTGCCAGCAGTCCGACAGGGGGCGATGGCTACACCTTC
>NA|TRBJ2-7|NA|TRBV6-6
CASSYSILGRSEQYF
TGTGCCAGCAGTTACTCGATCCTAGGCCGTTCCGAGCAGTACTTC
>NA|TRBJ2-1|TRBD1|TRBV5-6
CATGTGGNEQFF
TGTGCCACCGGGACAGGGGGCAATGAGCAGTTCTTC
>few|TRBJ2-3|NA|TRBV4-1
CASSQDRGRDTQYF
TGCGCCAGCAGCCAAGATCGGGGGAGGGATACGCAGTATTTT
>NA|TRBJ1-2|NA|TRBV29-1
CSVVLFGGDGYTF
TGCAGCGTTGTTCTGTTCGGGGGCGATGGCTACACCTTC
>NA|TRBJ1-3|NA|TRBV15
CATSFRESGNTIYF
TGTGCCACCAGCTTCAGGGAATCTGGAAACACCATATATTTT
>few|TRBJ2-5|NA|TRBV6-6
CASRNSQETQYF
TGTGCCAGCAGAAACAGCCAAGAGACCCAGTACTTC
>many|TRBJ2-5|NA|TRBV5-4
CASSSSKRVGETQYF
TGTGCCAGCAGCTCTTCTAAGCGAGTGGGGGAGACCCAGTACTTC
>few|TRBJ1-6|NA|TRBV7-9
CASSHKGHSPLHF
TGTGCCAGCAGCCATAAGGGACATTCACCCCTCCACTTT
>once|TRBJ2-3|NA|TRBV11-3
CASSLESGTDTQYF
TGTGCCAGCAGCTTAGAATCCGGCACAGATACGCAGTATTTT
>few|TRBJ2-7|NA|TRBV5-4
CASSLGQAVYYEQYF
TGTGCCAGCAGCTTGGGACAAGCGGTTTACTACGAGCAGTACTTC
>NA|TRBJ2-1|NA|TRBV7-2
CASSLDMPPQEQFF
TGTGCCAGCAGCCTAGATATGCCCCCTCAGGAGCAGTTCTTC
>NA|TRBJ1-2|NA|TRBV19
CASSPTGNYGYTF
TGTGCCAGTAGTCCTACAGGGAACTATGGCTACACCTTC
>NA|TRBJ2-5|NA|TRBV18
CASSPPHVQETQYF
TGTGCCAGCTCACCCCCTCACGTTCAAGAGACCCAGTACTTC
>NA|TRBJ2-4|NA|TRBV4-1
CASSQEGSIQYF
TGCGCCAGCAGCCAAGAAGGGTCCATTCAGTACTTC
>once|TRBJ2-5|NA|TRBV10-2
CASRYQETQYF
TGCGCCAGCCGATACCAAGAGACCCAGTACTTC
>many|TRBJ2-7|NA|TRBV10-3
CAISPQGTGSYEQYF
TGTGCCATCAGCCCACAGGGAACCGGATCCTACGAGCAGTACTTC
>NA|TRBJ2-5|TRBD2|TRBV7-2
CASSLSLAGGKETQYF
TGTGCCAGCAGCCTAAGCTTAGCGGGGGGGAAAGAGACCCAGTACTTC
>many|TRBJ2-1|NA|TRBV7-2
CASSLANSYEQFF
TGTGCCAGCAGCTTAGCGAACTCGTACGAGCAGTTCTTC
>NA|TRBJ1-1|NA|TRBV7-9
CASRPTGRTNTEAFF
TGTGCCAGCAGGCCTACAGGGAGAACGAACACTGAAGCTTTCTTT
>NA|TRBJ2-1|TRBD2|TRBV4-3
CASSREYLGGITYNEQFF
TGCGCCAGCAGCCGGGAATATCTCGGGGGGATCACCTACAATGAGCAGTTCTTC
>few|TRBJ1-2|NA|TRBV28
CASSARTQTRRTF
TGTGCCAGCAGCGCTAGGACTCAAACCCGGCGGACCTTC
>NA|TRBJ2-1|NA|TRBV29-1
CSEGYPGAQFF
TGCAGCGAGGGGTATCCGGGAGCCCAGTTCTTC
>few|TRBJ1-1|NA|TRBV30
CAWSRPNTEAFF
TGTGCCTGGAGCAGGCCGAACACTGAAGCTTTCTTT
>NA|TRBJ1-1|NA|TRBV29-1
CSVDWTEAFF
TGCAGCGTTGACTGGACTGAAGCTTTCTTT
>NA|TRBJ1-2|NA|TRBV30
CAWSIGPYGYTF
TGTGCCTGGTCAATAGGGCCCTATGGCTACACCTTC
>NA|TRBJ2-7|NA|TRBV30
CAWSPGLAYEQYF
TGTGCCTGGAGCCCGGGACTCGCCTACGAGCAGTACTTC
>NA|TRBJ2-3|NA|TRBV7-9
CASSLTSSADTQYF
TGTGCCAGCAGCTTAACCTCCTCGGCAGATACGCAGTATTTT
>NA|TRBJ2-6|NA|TRBV7-3
CASSLNPSRDSGANVLTF
TGTGCCAGCAGCTTAAACCCTAGTAGGGACTCTGGGGCCAACGTCCTGACTTTC
>NA|TRBJ2-7|TRBD1|TRBV6-6
CASDTGGGQYF
TGTGCCAGCGATACAGGGGGCGGTCAGTACTTC
>NA|TRBJ2-7|TRBD1|TRBV2
CASSGQGVKQYF
TGTGCCAGCAGCGGACAGGGAGTGAAGCAGTACTTC
>few|TRBJ2-7|TRBD2|TRBV18
CASSPRGEEDEQYF
TGTGCCAGCTCACCGCGGGGGGAGGAGGACGAGCAGTACTTC
>NA|TRBJ2-7|NA|TRBV10-1
CASSVGNYEQYF
TGCGCCAGCAGTGTGGGAAACTACGAGCAGTACTTC
>few|TRBJ1-5|NA|TRBV7-2
CASSPLRGSNQPQHF
TGTGCCAGCAGCCCTCTCCGGGGGAGCAATCAGCCCCAGCATTTT
>NA|TRBJ2-7|TRBD1|TRBV6-1
CASSGPTGAYEQYF
TGTGCCAGCAGTGGACCGACAGGGGCCTACGAGCAGTACTTC
>medium-sized|TRBJ2-3|NA|TRBV5-6
CASSLTGMATDTQYF
TGTGCCAGCAGCTTGACAGGGATGGCGACAGATACGCAGTATTTT
>NA|TRBJ2-3|NA|TRBV7-2
CASSLYLRTDTQYF
TGTGCCAGCAGCTTATATCTTAGGACAGATACGCAGTATTTT
>NA|TRBJ2-6|NA|TRBV5-5
CASSPPGVSGANVLTF
TGTGCCAGCAGCCCTCCCGGGGTCTCTGGGGCCAACGTCCTGACTTTC
>few|TRBJ2-1|TRBD2|TRBV19
CASRGIRELAGKNEQFF
TGTGCCAGTAGAGGGATAAGGGAACTAGCGGGAAAAAATGAGCAGTTCTTC
>few|TRBJ2-7|TRBD1|TRBV5-1
CASSWDRTYEQYF
TGCGCCAGCAGCTGGGACAGAACCTACGAGCAGTACTTC
>few|TRBJ2-7|NA|TRBV30
CAWREPAGASLEQYF
TGTGCCTGGAGGGAGCCGGCAGGGGCATCCCTCGAGCAGTACTTC
>NA|TRBJ2-5|TRBD2|TRBV2
CASSAGTSVQETQYF
TGTGCCAGCAGTGCCGGGACTAGCGTCCAAGAGACCCAGTACTTC
>few|TRBJ2-2|NA|TRBV23-1
CASSHFTRIRGSGELFF
TGCGCCAGCAGTCATTTCACCCGGATTCGAGGGTCCGGGGAGCTGTTTTTT